Following are 3 T cell receptor beta chains from one sample sequenced in a study of beta chain features in type 1 diabetes. What was sequenced were expressed TCRB transcripts, since all of the isolated RNA had been reverse transcribed. Repertoires were generated with immunoSEQ multiplex PCR, while TCRdb's copy carries only in-frame clones and drops some. The profile shows about 370,000 clones, around 16% of them singletons. The sequencing input was naive CD4+ T cells from blood. All receptors come from a woman under 30 in good health.

The chain carries TRBV7-2 and TRBJ2-1; 7 bases agree with TRBD1. The germline CDR1 and CDR2 sequences are SGHTA and FQGNSA. The junction had 13 bases not matched to a gene; V was cut back by 5 bases and J by 6 bases. CDR3 size: 16 residues. CDR3: CASSPVGSPGGNEQFF. The CDR3 DNA is TGTGCCAGCAGCCCAGTCGGGTCCCCAGGGGGCAATGAGCAGTTCTTC. The entire variable domain, with the rest obtained from reference TRBV7-2 and TRBJ2-1, is as follows: GAGVSQSPSNKVTEKGKDVELRCDPISGHTALYWYRQSLGQGLEFLIYFQGNSAPDKSGLPSDRFSAERTGGSVSTLTIQRTQQEDSAVYLCASSPVGSPGGNEQFFGPGTRLTVL.

The gene calls are TRBV30 and TRBJ1-4; perhaps TRBD1 as D (6 bases). In germline, CDR1 is GTSNPN, CDR2 SVGIG (reference sequence). The CDR3 is made up of 15 amino acids. V lost 2 bases to trimming and J lost 6 bases, with 16 bases between them. DNA for the CDR3: TGTGCCTGGAGTATGACGGGACATCGGTATGAAAAACTGTTTTTT. Its translation is CAWSMTGHRYEKLFF.

This chain links TRBV5-1 with TRBJ2-2, with 12 bases lining up with TRBD2. V dropped 1 base and J dropped 5; count of bases not matched to a gene: 3. This CDR3 region has 16 residues. Germline V gene data show CDR1 as SGHRS and CDR2 as YFSETQ. The CDR3 DNA reads TGCGCCAGCAGCTTGACTAGCGGGAGGACGACCGGGGAGCTGTTTTTT. This translates into CASSLTSGRTTGELFF. The entire variable domain, with the rest obtained from reference TRBV5-1 and TRBJ2-2, is as follows: KAGVTQTPRYLIKTRGQQVTLSCSPISGHRSVSWYQQTPGQGLQFLFEYFSETQRNKGNFPGRFSGRQFSNSRSEMNVSTLELGDSALYLCASSLTSGRTTGELFFGEGSRLTVL.